This is a list of T cell receptor beta chains from one sample in a study of blood T cell repertoires in COVID-19. Generated by immunoSEQ multiplex PCR, the TCRdb table keeps only in-frame clones and is missing some. This table has approximately 180,000 clones, under 90% appearing once. The specimen was peripheral blood. The receptors originated from a person aged 70 to 85 with COVID-19, enrolled during active disease. Both conserved end residues are part of each CDR3. A D gene is named only where the DNA matches it firmly. Not all rows give a size; the values are once, few, many and, for expanded clones, a class.

clone size,J gene,D gene,V gene,CDR3 protein,CDR3 DNA
few,TRBJ2-3,-,TRBV5-1,CASSFGPGYRSSSTDTQYF,TGCGCCAGCAGCTTTGGTCCGGGTTACCGCTCTTCTAGCACAGATACGCAGTATTTT
few,TRBJ1-3,TRBD1,TRBV4-2,CASSQDPGQGKNTIYF,TGTGCCAGCAGCCAAGATCCGGGACAGGGGAAAAACACCATATATTTT
-,TRBJ1-2,-,TRBV29-1,CSALTPNYGYTF,TGCAGCGCCTTGACACCTAACTATGGCTACACCTTC
-,TRBJ2-5,TRBD2,TRBV19,CASSKSAGVRETQYF,TGTGCCAGTAGTAAGAGCGCGGGAGTGCGAGAGACCCAGTACTTC
-,TRBJ2-3,-,TRBV10-3,CAISGQSTDTQYF,TGTGCCATCAGTGGACAGAGCACAGATACGCAGTATTTT
-,TRBJ1-3,TRBD1,TRBV7-9,CASSTDRGFAPNRNF,TGTGCCAGCAGCACGGACAGGGGTTTTGCCCCGAATCGTAATTTT
-,TRBJ2-1,TRBD2,TRBV5-4,CASSYATSARYNEQFF,TGTGCCAGCAGCTATGCTACTAGCGCGCGCTACAATGAGCAGTTCTTC
-,TRBJ2-5,-,TRBV5-1,CASSLFMQETQYF,TGCGCCAGCAGCTTATTCATGCAAGAGACCCAGTACTTC
-,TRBJ2-1,TRBD2,TRBV7-8,CASSLGLAGGPSYNEQFF,TGTGCCAGCAGCTTAGGGCTAGCGGGGGGGCCAAGCTACAATGAGCAGTTCTTC
-,TRBJ2-3,-,TRBV5-5,CASSAEASTDTQYF,TGTGCCAGCAGCGCCGAAGCTAGCACAGATACGCAGTATTTT
-,TRBJ1-1,-,TRBV27,CASSLSEALNTEAFF,TGTGCCAGCAGTTTAAGCGAGGCATTGAACACTGAAGCTTTCTTT
-,TRBJ1-1,TRBD1,TRBV5-1,CASSDGQGLNTEAFF,TGCGCCAGCAGCGACGGACAGGGACTGAACACTGAAGCTTTCTTT
-,TRBJ2-7,TRBD1,TRBV5-1,CASSLPGQGYEQYF,TGCGCCAGCAGCTTGCCGGGACAGGGATACGAGCAGTACTTC